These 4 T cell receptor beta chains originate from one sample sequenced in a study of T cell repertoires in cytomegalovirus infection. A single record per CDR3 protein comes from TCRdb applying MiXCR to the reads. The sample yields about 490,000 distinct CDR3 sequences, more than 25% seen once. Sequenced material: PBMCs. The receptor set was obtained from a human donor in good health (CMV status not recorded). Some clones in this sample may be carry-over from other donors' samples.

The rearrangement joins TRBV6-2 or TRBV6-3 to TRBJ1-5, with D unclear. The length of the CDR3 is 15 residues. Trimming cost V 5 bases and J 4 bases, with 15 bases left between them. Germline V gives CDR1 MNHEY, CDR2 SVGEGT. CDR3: CASSLRSSINQPQHF. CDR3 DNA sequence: TGTGCCAGCAGTCTTCGGTCTAGCATTAATCAGCCCCAGCATTTT.

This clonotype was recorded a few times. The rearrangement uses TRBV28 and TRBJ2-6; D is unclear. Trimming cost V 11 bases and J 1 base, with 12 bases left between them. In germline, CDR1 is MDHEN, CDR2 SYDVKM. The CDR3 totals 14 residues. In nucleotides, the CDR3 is TGTGCCGTCCCGGCGGAATCTGGGGCCAACGTCCTGACTTTC. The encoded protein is CAVPAESGANVLTF.

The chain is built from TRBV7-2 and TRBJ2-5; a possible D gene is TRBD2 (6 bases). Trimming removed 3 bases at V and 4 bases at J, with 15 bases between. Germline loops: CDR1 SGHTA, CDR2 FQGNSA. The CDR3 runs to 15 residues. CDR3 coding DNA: TGTGCCAGCAGCTTCTTCCGGGAAGCGGGAGAGACCCAGTACTTC. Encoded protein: CASSFFREAGETQYF. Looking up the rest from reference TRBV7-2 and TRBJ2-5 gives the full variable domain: GAGVSQSPSNKVTEKGKDVELRCDPISGHTALYWYRQSLGQGLEFLIYFQGNSAPDKSGLPSDRFSAERTGGSVSTLTIQRTQQEDSAVYLCASSFFREAGETQYFGPGTRLLVL.

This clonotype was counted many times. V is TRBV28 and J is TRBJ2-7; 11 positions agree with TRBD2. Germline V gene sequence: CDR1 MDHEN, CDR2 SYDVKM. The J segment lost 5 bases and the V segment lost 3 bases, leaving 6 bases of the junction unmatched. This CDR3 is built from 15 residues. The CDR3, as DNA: TGTGCCAGCAGTTTGGTTACTAGCGGGAGAAACGAGCAGTACTTC. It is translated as CASSLVTSGRNEQYF.